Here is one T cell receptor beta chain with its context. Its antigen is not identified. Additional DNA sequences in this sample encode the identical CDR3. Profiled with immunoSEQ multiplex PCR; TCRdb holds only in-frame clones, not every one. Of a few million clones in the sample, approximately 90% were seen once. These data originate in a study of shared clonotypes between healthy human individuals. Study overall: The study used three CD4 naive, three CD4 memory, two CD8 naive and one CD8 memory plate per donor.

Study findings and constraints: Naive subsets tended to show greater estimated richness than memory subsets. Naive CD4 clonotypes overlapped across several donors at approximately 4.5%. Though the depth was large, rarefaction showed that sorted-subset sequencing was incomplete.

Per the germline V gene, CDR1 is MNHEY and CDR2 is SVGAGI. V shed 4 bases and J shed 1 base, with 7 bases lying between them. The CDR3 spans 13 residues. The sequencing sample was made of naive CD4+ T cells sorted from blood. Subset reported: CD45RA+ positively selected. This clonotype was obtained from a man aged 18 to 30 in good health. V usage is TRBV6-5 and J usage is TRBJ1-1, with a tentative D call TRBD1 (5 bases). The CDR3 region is CASSSQGNTEAFF. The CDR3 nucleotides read TGTGCCAGCAGTTCCCAGGGGAACACTGAAGCTTTCTTT.